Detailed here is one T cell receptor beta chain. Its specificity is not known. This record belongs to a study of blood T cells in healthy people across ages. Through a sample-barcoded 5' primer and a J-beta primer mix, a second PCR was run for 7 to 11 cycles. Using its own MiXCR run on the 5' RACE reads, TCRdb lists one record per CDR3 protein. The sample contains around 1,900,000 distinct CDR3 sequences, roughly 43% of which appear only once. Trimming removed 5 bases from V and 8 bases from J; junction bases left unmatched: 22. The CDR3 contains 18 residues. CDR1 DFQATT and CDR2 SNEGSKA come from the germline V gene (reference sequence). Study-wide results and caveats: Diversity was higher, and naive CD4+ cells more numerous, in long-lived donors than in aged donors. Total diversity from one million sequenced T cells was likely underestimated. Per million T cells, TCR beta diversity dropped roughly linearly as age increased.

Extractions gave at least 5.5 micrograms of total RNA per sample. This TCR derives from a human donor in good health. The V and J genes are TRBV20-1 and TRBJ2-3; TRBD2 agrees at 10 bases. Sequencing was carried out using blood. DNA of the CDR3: TGCAGTGCTCCCTCAGGCGGGGTAGCGGGGGGCGGTCGGGGTACGCAGTATTTT. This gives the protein CSAPSGGVAGGGRGTQYF.